Listed below are T cell receptor beta chains from one sample, sequenced in a study of blood T cell repertoires in COVID-19. Some clones are missing from TCRdb's copy, which holds only in-frame ones; the method was immunoSEQ multiplex PCR. The sample includes some 300,000 clones, about 87% of them seen just once. Sequencing input: peripheral blood. The receptors stem from a woman in her forties or fifties with COVID-19, enrolled during active disease. Each CDR3 is given with its conserved first and last residue. A D gene is named only where the DNA matches it firmly.

TRBD1	TRBV27	TRBJ1-6	TGTGCCAGCAGTTCTAACCGAGGACAGGGATGGGATAATTCACCCCTCCACTTT	CASSSNRGQGWDNSPLHF
TRBD1	TRBV7-8	TRBJ2-7	TGTGCCAGCAGCTCGGGACAGGGTGGTGAGCAGTACTTC	CASSSGQGGEQYF
-	TRBV12-3/TRBV12-4	TRBJ1-2	TGTGCCAGCAGGGGGAGGGCAGGGAACGGCTACACCTTC	CASRGRAGNGYTF
-	TRBV11-3	TRBJ1-2	TGTGCCAGCAGCTTAGTTTCAGGCAAGAATAACTATGGCTACACCTTC	CASSLVSGKNNYGYTF
-	TRBV7-2	TRBJ1-4	TGTGCCAGCAGCTTAGTAGGAACGTCTGGAGTCCAAAAACTGTTTTTT	CASSLVGTSGVQKLFF
TRBD2	TRBV24-1	TRBJ2-1	TGTGCCACAAATGCCGGGACTAGCGGGAGAAATGAGCAGTTCTTC	CATNAGTSGRNEQFF
TRBD1	TRBV24-1	TRBJ2-1	TGTGCCACCAGTGATTTCAGTCCGGTGGACAGGCCCGACAATGAGCAGTTCTTC	CATSDFSPVDRPDNEQFF
-	TRBV19	TRBJ1-3	TGTGCCAGTCGTACCAGGGGATCCGGAAACACCATATATTTT	CASRTRGSGNTIYF
-	TRBV24-1	TRBJ2-1	TGTGCCACCAGTGATTTACTAGCCCCCTACAATGAGCAGTTCTTC	CATSDLLAPYNEQFF
-	TRBV20-1	TRBJ1-3	TGCAGTGCTAGTTTGGGACTCCGGGACACCATATATTTT	CSASLGLRDTIYF
TRBD1	TRBV27	TRBJ2-6	TGTGCCAGCAGTGGGACAGGGGACTCTGGGGCCAACGTCCTGACTTTC	CASSGTGDSGANVLTF
-	TRBV7-9	TRBJ2-3	TGTGCCAGCAGCTCACGGGTAGCGGGCACAGATACGCAGTATTTT	CASSSRVAGTDTQYF
-	TRBV3-1/TRBV3-2	TRBJ1-4	TGTGCCAGCAGCCAATCGTATAGCAATGAAAAACTGTTTTTT	CASSQSYSNEKLFF
TRBD1	TRBV7-2	TRBJ1-1	TGTGCCAGCAGCATAGGGGGGACAGGGGGTACTGAAGCTTTCTTT	CASSIGGTGGTEAFF
-	TRBV4-1	TRBJ2-7	TGCGCCAGCAGCCAAGGGTTTAGCGGCTATCTCTACGAGCAGTACTTC	CASSQGFSGYLYEQYF
TRBD1	TRBV3-1/TRBV3-2	TRBJ1-6	TGTGCCAGCAGCCACAACAGGGGAAAGGGTTCACCCCTCCACTTT	CASSHNRGKGSPLHF